The 17 T cell receptor beta chains below were found in one sample sequenced in a study of graft-versus-host responses after intestinal transplantation. Here immunoSEQ multiplex PCR was the method, and the copy in TCRdb shows in-frame clones only, minus some. Here the sample spans around 14,000 clones, around 94% being singletons. The sample consisted of PBMCs, taken 9 days after transplant. The receptors were gathered from a human patient who received an intestinal transplant, so some T cells may come from the graft donor.

This chain connects TRBV7-9 to TRBJ2-7, with TRBD2 matching over 9 bases. V lost 3 bases, J lost 3 bases, and 6 bases stayed unmatched. Germline V gene sequence: CDR1 SEHNR, CDR2 FQNEAQ (reference sequence). This CDR3 has 15 residues. The CDR3 DNA reads as TGTGCCAGCAGCTTCCCGGGGCGGGAGGGCTACGAGCAGTACTTC. Its translation: CASSFPGREGYEQYF.

The rearrangement links TRBV4-1 to TRBJ2-5; no clear D gene. Germline V gene sequence: CDR1 MGHRA, CDR2 YSYEKL. The ends were cut back, 4 bases at V and 5 bases at J, with 11 bases in the middle. This CDR3 contains 13 residues. The CDR3 region is CASSLRVDETQYF. The CDR3 DNA reads TGCGCCAGCAGCCTCCGAGTAGACGAGACCCAGTACTTC.

This chain uses TRBV27 with TRBJ2-7; weak D call: TRBD2 (5 bases). V dropped 0 bases and J dropped 3 bases, with 12 bases sitting between them. The CDR3 totals 15 residues. Germline loops: CDR1 MNHEY, CDR2 SMNVEV (reference sequence). DNA for the CDR3: TGTGCCAGCAGTTTATCGTCGGGGTGGGACTACGAGCAGTACTTC. It specifies CASSLSSGWDYEQYF.

This clone was observed once. V usage is TRBV18 and J usage is TRBJ2-7; no clear D. The CDR3 spans 13 residues. CDR1 and CDR2 (germline): KGHSH, LQKENI. The V and J ends lost 3 bases and 0 bases respectively, with 6 bases between them. The CDR3 bases are TGTGCCAGCTCACCTGACGTCTCCTACGAGCAGTACTTC. Its translation: CASSPDVSYEQYF.

V and J are TRBV25-1 and TRBJ2-5; TRBD1 is a possible D gene (7 bases). The J call is uncertain, as TRBJ2-7 better fits the DNA end. The CDR3 length is 14 residues. The germline V gene has CDR1 MGHDK and CDR2 SYGVNS. CDR3 in DNA: TGTGCCAGCAGTGGGGGGGACAGTCGCTACGAGCAGTACTTC. It specifies CASSGGDSRYEQYF.

The chain carries TRBV29-1 and TRBJ2-3; the D gene is possibly TRBD1 (5 bases). This CDR3 is 13 amino acids long. Germline-derived CDR1 and CDR2 are SQVTM and ANQGSEA. Trimming stripped 5 bases from V and 2 bases from J, with 11 bases between. The CDR3 protein is CSVLVRVTDTQYF. The DNA of the CDR3 is TGCAGCGTTTTAGTCAGGGTCACAGATACGCAGTATTTT.

The chain joins TRBV2 to TRBJ2-3; D possibly uses TRBD1 or TRBD2 (5 bases each). The V gene lost 5 bases and the J gene lost 0 bases, with 15 bases spanning the gap. This CDR3 spans 16 amino acids. CDR1 and CDR2 (germline): SNHLY, FYNNEI. CDR3 in DNA: TGTGCCAGCAGTCAGACTTTTGGGACCAGCACAGATACGCAGTATTTT. This codes for CASSQTFGTSTDTQYF.

V gene TRBV19 combines with J gene TRBJ2-5, with D possibly TRBD2 on 6 matching bases. Germline CDR1 reads LNHDA; CDR2 reads SQIVND (reference sequence). Trimming removed 7 bases at V and 1 base at J, with 10 bases between. The CDR3 totals 13 residues. Here the CDR3 reads CASTSGGQETQYF. DNA for the CDR3: TGTGCCAGTACGTCCGGGGGCCAAGAGACCCAGTACTTC.

Only one count was recorded for this clone. The genes are TRBV18 and TRBJ2-7, with D tentatively TRBD1 (5 bases). The CDR3 consists of 14 residues. Germline CDR1 KGHSH, CDR2 LQKENI. The V end lost 2 bases, the J end lost 3 bases, and 11 bases lay between the germline ends. CDR3 nucleotides: TGTGCCAGCTCACCAGTGGAAGGGGACTACGAGCAGTACTTC. Its translation: CASSPVEGDYEQYF.

The chain employs TRBV5-1 and TRBJ1-2; no definite D call. Germline loops: CDR1 SGHRS, CDR2 YFSETQ. Between the trimmed V and J ends, which lost 0 bases and 3 bases, there was a span of 15 bases. The CDR3 covers 16 residues. Here the CDR3 reads CASSLGHGLIDYGYTF. The CDR3 nucleotides are TGCGCCAGCAGCTTGGGACACGGACTGATAGACTATGGCTACACCTTC.

The chain links TRBV7-3 to TRBJ2-1, with D perhaps given as TRBD1 or TRBD2 (6 bases each). V was trimmed by 4 bases and J by 5 bases, leaving 15 bases between them. There are 15 residues in the CDR3. Germline CDR1 and CDR2: SGHTA and FQGTGA. CDR3: CASSSRGRGHNEQFF. CDR3 nucleotide sequence: TGTGCCAGCAGCTCCCGGGGGCGGGGACACAATGAGCAGTTCTTC.

The J gene is TRBJ2-7, the V gene TRBV27, with D perhaps given as TRBD1 or TRBD2 (5 bases each). The germline V gene has CDR1 MNHEY and CDR2 SMNVEV (reference sequence). V was clipped by 5 bases and J by 7 bases, with 12 bases between them. The CDR3 loop spans 12 amino acids. For the CDR3, the DNA is TGTGCCAGCAGTCCGGGGACGGCTGAGCAGTACTTC. Amino acids: CASSPGTAEQYF.

The chain uses TRBV25-1 and TRBJ2-5; TRBD2 might be the D (6 bases). CDR1 and CDR2 (germline): MGHDK, SYGVNS. The CDR3 loop spans 14 amino acids. The germline V and J ends were trimmed by 5 bases and 1 base, with 11 bases remaining between them. The CDR3 nucleotides are TGTGCCAGCAGTAAGGGAGGAGGCCAAGAGACCCAGTACTTC. The encoded protein is CASSKGGGQETQYF.

The chain joins TRBV13 to TRBJ1-4; 7 nucleotides match TRBD1. The germline V gene has CDR1 PRHDT and CDR2 FYEKMQ (reference sequence). V trimming: 6 bases; J trimming: 5 bases; junction bases outside the gene matches: 9. CDR3 length: 15 amino acids. The CDR3, as DNA: TGTGCCAGCAGAAGCACAGGGGACCGAAATGAAAAACTGTTTTTT. Protein product: CASRSTGDRNEKLFF.

The rearrangement uses TRBV30 and TRBJ2-5; maybe TRBD2 (5 bases). Germline V gene lookup returns CDR1 GTSNPN and CDR2 SVGIG (reference sequence). V shed 5 bases and J shed 5 bases, with 15 bases lying between them. This CDR3 comprises 13 residues. CDR3 protein: CAWRSSPGETQYF. CDR3 DNA: TGTGCCTGGCGTTCTTCTCCGGGGGAGACCCAGTACTTC.

This chain connects TRBV19 to TRBJ2-3; D possibly corresponds to TRBD2 (6 bases). In germline, CDR1 is LNHDA, CDR2 SQIVND (reference sequence). V lost 2 bases and J lost 4, with 16 bases in between. This CDR3 is built from 16 residues. This chain's CDR3 is CASSILTSYRPDTQYF. The CDR3 region has the DNA TGTGCCAGTAGTATACTTACTAGCTACAGACCAGATACGCAGTATTTT.

The chain links TRBV30 to TRBJ2-7; the match to TRBD1 covers 7 bases. CDR1 is GTSNPN, CDR2 SVGIG, per germline (reference sequence). Trimming removed 0 bases from V and 4 bases from J; junction bases left unmatched: 9. The CDR3 runs 15 residues. The CDR3 region is CAWSVLRGRGYEQYF. Here the CDR3 DNA reads TGTGCCTGGAGTGTACTGAGGGGGCGTGGGTACGAGCAGTACTTC. Full variable domain (remainder filled in from reference TRBV30 and TRBJ2-7): SQTIHQWPATLVQPVGSPLSLECTVEGTSNPNLYWYRQAAGRGLQLLFYSVGIGQISSEVPQNLSASRPQDRQFILSSKKLLLSDSGFYLCAWSVLRGRGYEQYFGPGTRLTVT.